This is a list of T cell receptor beta chains from one sample in a study of T cell responses to AZD1222 COVID-19 vaccine. Assay used: immunoSEQ multiplex PCR; TCRdb lists only in-frame clones, some missing. This table has some 150,000 clones, roughly nine tenths appearing once. This specimen consisted of peripheral blood, obtained on day 0 of MenACWY control vaccination. These receptors were collected from an adult in good health. The CDR3 runs from the conserved cysteine through the conserved F or W. A D gene is named only where the DNA matches it firmly. Some rows mark clone size as missing; the rest say once, few, many or name a class of expanded clone.

DNA	CDR3	D	size	V	J
TGTGCCAGCTTAATCACAGGTGGGAACGAGCAGTACTTC	CASLITGGNEQYF	-	-	TRBV21-1	TRBJ2-7
TGTGCCAGCAGCCCGCTGGGGGCGCCTTACAATTCACCCCTCCACTTT	CASSPLGAPYNSPLHF	-	-	TRBV7-2	TRBJ1-6
TGTGCCACCCAGGCGGGCCAGAACTATGGCTACACCTTC	CATQAGQNYGYTF	-	once	TRBV2	TRBJ1-2
TGTGCCAGCAGTACTACAGGGACTGGGGCCAACGTCCTGACTTTC	CASSTTGTGANVLTF	-	few	TRBV27	TRBJ2-6
TGTGCCAGCAGTGATTTCGGGGGAGAGACCCAGTACTTC	CASSDFGGETQYF	-	-	TRBV2	TRBJ2-5
TGTGCCAGCAGGGGGGGAGGACTAGCGGGAGACCTCTACAATGAGCAGTTCTTC	CASRGGGLAGDLYNEQFF	TRBD2	-	TRBV5-5	TRBJ2-1
TGTGCCAGCAGTTTATCAGCTGTGAGCTCCTATAATTCACCCCTCCACTTT	CASSLSAVSSYNSPLHF	-	-	TRBV27	TRBJ1-6
TGTGCCAGCAGCAAAAGGACAGGGGCAGAGTATGGCTACACCTTC	CASSKRTGAEYGYTF	TRBD1	once	TRBV5-6	TRBJ1-2
TGTGCCAGCAGCCTCGCAGGGGGACAGGATTATGGCTACACCTTC	CASSLAGGQDYGYTF	TRBD1	-	TRBV27	TRBJ1-2
TGTGCCAGCAGTGAACCTTTGCACGCCGGGAAGCTGTTTTTT	CASSEPLHAGKLFF	-	-	TRBV6-1	TRBJ2-2
TGTGCCAGCAGCGTAGCCCCCGTGGGCACTGAAGCTTTCTTT	CASSVAPVGTEAFF	-	-	TRBV9	TRBJ1-1
TGTGCCAGCAGTTGGACAGGGGCTGAAGCTTTCTTT	CASSWTGAEAFF	TRBD1	-	TRBV28	TRBJ1-1
TGTGCCAGCAGTTGGTCTAGAGTGTACAATGAGCAGTTCTTC	CASSWSRVYNEQFF	-	-	TRBV28	TRBJ2-1
TGTGCCAGCAGTTACGGGGAATTGGGCACTGAAGCTTTCTTT	CASSYGELGTEAFF	-	-	TRBV6-5	TRBJ1-1
TGTGCCAGCAGCTTCCAGGGGACCTATGGCTACACCTTC	CASSFQGTYGYTF	-	-	TRBV11-2	TRBJ1-2
TGCGCCAGCAGTACAGGGCTTACCTCTGGAAACACCATATATTTT	CASSTGLTSGNTIYF	-	once	TRBV4-3	TRBJ1-3
TGTGCCAGCAGTGGCCCCGGGACAGGGAGACCGTATAGCAATCAGCCCCAGCATTTT	CASSGPGTGRPYSNQPQHF	TRBD1	-	TRBV2	TRBJ1-5
TGCGCCAGCAGCTTGGTCGCAGGGCGAGGTCGTACTGAAGCTTTCTTT	CASSLVAGRGRTEAFF	-	once	TRBV5-1	TRBJ1-1
TGTGCCAGCAGCCTCAGCGGGAGAGTCAGCACAGATACGCAGTATTTT	CASSLSGRVSTDTQYF	TRBD2	-	TRBV7-9	TRBJ2-3
TGTGCCAGCAGTCCTAGGGGGGGTACTGAAGCTTTCTTT	CASSPRGGTEAFF	-	-	TRBV28	TRBJ1-1
TGTGCCAGTAGTATAAGTAGTCAAACCACAGATACGCAGTATTTT	CASSISSQTTDTQYF	-	-	TRBV19	TRBJ2-3
TGTGCCAGCAGCTGGGGACAGGGGGGGACCCATCAGCCCCAGCATTTT	CASSWGQGGTHQPQHF	TRBD1	-	TRBV5-6	TRBJ1-5
TGCAGCGTTGAAGACCTCGTGTGGTTGGGGGCAGGCGGCTACACCTTC	CSVEDLVWLGAGGYTF	-	-	TRBV29-1	TRBJ1-2
TGTGCCAGCAGTTTCGGTTGGGCGGGGAACCAAGAGACCCAGTACTTC	CASSFGWAGNQETQYF	-	-	TRBV6-6	TRBJ2-5
TGTGCCAGTAGTATAGATCCAGAGGAAAAACTGTTTTTT	CASSIDPEEKLFF	-	once	TRBV19	TRBJ1-4
TGTGCCAGCAGCCCAGGGGTAATGGAACGCTACACCTTC	CASSPGVMERYTF	-	-	TRBV11-2	TRBJ1-2
TGTGCCAGCAGTGAAGCCACAGGGGCGTACTATGGCTACACCTTC	CASSEATGAYYGYTF	TRBD1	once	TRBV6-1	TRBJ1-2
TGTGCCAGCAGTGAAGAGGCAAACTCCTACGAGCAGTACTTC	CASSEEANSYEQYF	-	-	TRBV2	TRBJ2-7
TGTGCCAGCAGCTTGGGGGCCTACAATGAGCAGTTCTTC	CASSLGAYNEQFF	-	-	TRBV5-6	TRBJ2-1
TGCGCCAGCAGCCTGGGGGTAGCAGGGGGCACTGGGGCCAACGTCCTGACTTTC	CASSLGVAGGTGANVLTF	TRBD1	-	TRBV4-1	TRBJ2-6
TGTGCCGTACAGGTTGGTCCTGAAGCTTTCTTT	CAVQVGPEAFF	-	-	TRBV6-5	TRBJ1-1
TGTGCCAGCAGCTACAGGGCTGAAGCTTTCTTT	CASSYRAEAFF	-	-	TRBV11-1	TRBJ1-1
TGTGCCAGCAGTTTGACAGGGGGAGTGGATAACTATGGCTACACCTTC	CASSLTGGVDNYGYTF	TRBD1	-	TRBV28	TRBJ1-2
TGTGCCAGCAGTGTCGGCAGGGTGGGAAACACCATATATTTT	CASSVGRVGNTIYF	-	-	TRBV2	TRBJ1-3
TGTGCCAGCAGTCAGAGGGAGACCCAGTACTTC	CASSQRETQYF	-	-	TRBV6-5	TRBJ2-5
TGTGCCAGCAGCTGGAAGACCGAAGCTGAAGCTTTCTTT	CASSWKTEAEAFF	-	-	TRBV7-2	TRBJ1-1
TGTGCCAGTAGCCCGCAGGGGGCCTACACCATATATTTT	CASSPQGAYTIYF	TRBD1	few	TRBV19	TRBJ1-3
TGTGCCACCAGTGATCCACCCAGGGGGAGGCGTGGCACAGATACGCAGTATTTT	CATSDPPRGRRGTDTQYF	-	-	TRBV24-1	TRBJ2-3
TGCGCCAGCAGCTTGGAGGTTGGCACTGAAGCTTTCTTT	CASSLEVGTEAFF	-	-	TRBV5-1	TRBJ1-1
TGTGCCAGCAGTGAAGCACACCTGAGCACAGATACGCAGTATTTT	CASSEAHLSTDTQYF	-	-	TRBV6-1	TRBJ2-3
TGCGCCAGCAGCCTCCTAGGAGGGGAGGGAAACACCATATATTTT	CASSLLGGEGNTIYF	-	-	TRBV5-1	TRBJ1-3
TGTGCCAGCAGTCTTAGATCCCGAGCGGGCTACACCTTC	CASSLRSRAGYTF	-	-	TRBV12-3/TRBV12-4	TRBJ1-2
TGTGCCAGCAGGCCGCTGGGAGGGTACACCGGGGAGCTGTTTTTT	CASRPLGGYTGELFF	TRBD2	-	TRBV7-8	TRBJ2-2
TGTGCCAGCAGTTCCCAGGGGGCGACTCAGCCCCAGCATTTT	CASSSQGATQPQHF	TRBD1	-	TRBV28	TRBJ1-5
TGTGCCAGCAGCTTAGCCTCGTTAGCGGGTGGCTACACCTTC	CASSLASLAGGYTF	-	-	TRBV7-9	TRBJ1-2
TGTGCCAGCTCACGAGGGGAAGGTGAAAAACTGTTTTTT	CASSRGEGEKLFF	-	-	TRBV18	TRBJ1-4
TGTGCCAGCAAACCCAGGGAGTATAGCAATCAGCCCCAGCATTTT	CASKPREYSNQPQHF	-	-	TRBV6-5	TRBJ1-5
TGTGCCAGCAGCTTAGTGGGCAGAGGAGAGACCCAGTACTTC	CASSLVGRGETQYF	-	-	TRBV11-2	TRBJ2-5
TGTGCCAGCAGCGCCCGGGGGGGCCGCACAGATACGCAGTATTTT	CASSARGGRTDTQYF	TRBD2	-	TRBV9	TRBJ2-3
TGTGCCAGCAGCCACCCCCCGGCGGGCTCCTACGAGCAGTACTTC	CASSHPPAGSYEQYF	-	few	TRBV14	TRBJ2-7
TGTGCCAGCAGTTACGGGGGACAGACCGAAGCTTTCTTT	CASSYGGQTEAFF	TRBD1	few	TRBV6-5	TRBJ1-1
TGTGCCAGCAGCTTAGGAGGGAGCGGGGCCAACGTCCTGACTTTC	CASSLGGSGANVLTF	-	few	TRBV7-2	TRBJ2-6
TGTGCCAGTGGGACTAGCGGGGGGGCAGGTGAGCAGTTCTTC	CASGTSGGAGEQFF	TRBD2	-	TRBV7-9	TRBJ2-1
TGTGCCAGCAGCTTAGGGGACAGGGATAATGAAAAACTGTTTTTT	CASSLGDRDNEKLFF	TRBD1	-	TRBV7-2	TRBJ1-4
TGTGCCAGCAGCTTAGACCCAAACACCGGGGAGCTGTTTTTT	CASSLDPNTGELFF	-	-	TRBV7-2	TRBJ2-2